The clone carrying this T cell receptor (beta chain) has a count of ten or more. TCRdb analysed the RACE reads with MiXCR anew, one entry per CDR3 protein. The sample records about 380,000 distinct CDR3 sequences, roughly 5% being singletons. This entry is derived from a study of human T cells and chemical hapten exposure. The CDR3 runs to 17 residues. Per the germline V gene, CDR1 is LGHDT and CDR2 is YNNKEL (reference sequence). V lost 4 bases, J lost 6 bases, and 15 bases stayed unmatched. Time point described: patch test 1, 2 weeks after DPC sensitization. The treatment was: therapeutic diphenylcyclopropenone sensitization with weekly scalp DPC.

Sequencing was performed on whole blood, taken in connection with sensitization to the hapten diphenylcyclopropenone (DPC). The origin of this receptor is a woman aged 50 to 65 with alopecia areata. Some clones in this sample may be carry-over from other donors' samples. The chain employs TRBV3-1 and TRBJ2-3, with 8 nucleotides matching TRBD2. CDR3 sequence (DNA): TGTGCCAGCAGCCCAGCGGGCCAGCGGGGGTTTCTGGATACGCAGTATTTT. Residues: CASSPAGQRGFLDTQYF.